The present T cell receptor (beta chain) was sequenced within a study of blood T cells in healthy people across ages. Donors were systemically healthy Caucasian individuals from Russia aged about 6 to 95 years. Total RNA amounts of at least 5.5 micrograms were extracted per sample. General study findings and limits: Both naive CD4+ cell counts and diversity were greater in long-lived donors than in aged donors.

As for this clonotype: Antigen unknown.

Combining a sample-barcoded 5' primer with a J-beta primer mix, a second PCR ran for roughly 7 to 12 cycles. TCRdb independently ran MiXCR on the 5' RACE reads; one entry per CDR3 protein. This table holds around 1,700,000 distinct CDR3 sequences, 28% found once. Germline V gives CDR1 DFQATT, CDR2 SNEGSKA (reference sequence). This CDR3 contains 15 residues. V shed 0 bases and J shed 0 bases, with 9 bases lying between them. The sequence derives from a woman in her 30s in good health. The sequenced sample consisted of blood. V usage is TRBV20-1 and J usage is TRBJ1-5; D gene ambiguous. CDR3 region: CSAREGADSNQPQHF. The CDR3 coding sequence is TGCAGTGCTAGAGAGGGCGCCGATAGCAATCAGCCCCAGCATTTT.